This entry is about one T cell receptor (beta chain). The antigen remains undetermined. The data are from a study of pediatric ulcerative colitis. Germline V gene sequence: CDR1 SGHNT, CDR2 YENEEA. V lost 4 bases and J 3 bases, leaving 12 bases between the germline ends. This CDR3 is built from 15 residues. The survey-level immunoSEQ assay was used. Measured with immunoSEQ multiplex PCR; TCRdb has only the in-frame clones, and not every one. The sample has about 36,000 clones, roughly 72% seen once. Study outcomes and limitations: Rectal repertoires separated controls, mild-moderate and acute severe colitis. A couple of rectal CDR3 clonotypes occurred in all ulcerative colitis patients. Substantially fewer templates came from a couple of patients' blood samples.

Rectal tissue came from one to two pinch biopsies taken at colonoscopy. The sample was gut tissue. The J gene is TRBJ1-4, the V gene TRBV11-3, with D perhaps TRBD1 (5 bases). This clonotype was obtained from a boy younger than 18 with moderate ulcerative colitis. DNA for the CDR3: TGTGCCAGCAGCTCGCGGGGGGGTGCTAATGAAAAACTGTTTTTT. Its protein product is CASSSRGGANEKLFF.